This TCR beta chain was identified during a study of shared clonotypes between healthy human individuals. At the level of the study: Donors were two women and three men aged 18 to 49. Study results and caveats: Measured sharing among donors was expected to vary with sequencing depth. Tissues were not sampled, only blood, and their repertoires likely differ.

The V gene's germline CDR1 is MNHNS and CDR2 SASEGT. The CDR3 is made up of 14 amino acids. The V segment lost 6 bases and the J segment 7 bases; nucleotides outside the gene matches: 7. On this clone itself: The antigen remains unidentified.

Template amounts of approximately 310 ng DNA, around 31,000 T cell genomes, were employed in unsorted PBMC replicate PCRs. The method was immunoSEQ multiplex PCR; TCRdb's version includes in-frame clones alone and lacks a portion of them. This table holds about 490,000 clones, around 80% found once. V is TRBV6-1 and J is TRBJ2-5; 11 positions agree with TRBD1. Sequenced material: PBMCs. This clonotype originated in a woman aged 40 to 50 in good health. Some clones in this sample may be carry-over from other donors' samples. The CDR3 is CASSGQGAGGTQYF. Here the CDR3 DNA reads TGTGCCAGCAGCGGACAGGGGGCCGGTGGGACCCAGTACTTC.